The rows below give T cell receptor beta chains drawn from one sample of a study of blood T cells in healthy people across ages. A single record per CDR3 protein comes from TCRdb applying MiXCR to the 5' RACE reads. The data show about 1.5 million distinct CDR3 sequences, approximately 42% seen once. Sequences were obtained from blood. All receptors derive from a young woman in good health. Both conserved end residues are part of each CDR3. Clone size appears in some rows only: once, few, many, or a class for an expanded clone.

CSAREGGWTGGLNEQFF	TRBV20-1	TRBJ2-1	.
CASSLASQRGYNEQFF	TRBV7-2	TRBJ2-1	.
CASSHSSRTGGYNYGYTF	TRBV4-2	TRBJ1-2	few
CASSFTGGGEQYF	TRBV5-1	TRBJ2-7	.
CASSPFSGSNTDTQYF	TRBV6-6	TRBJ2-3	few
CASSQEWTDYNEQYF	TRBV4-1	TRBJ2-7	.
CSARDIHKGQFF	TRBV20-1	TRBJ2-1	few
CAIAGTSPNSYNEQYF	TRBV10-3	.	.
CAWSVGSGTEAFF	TRBV30	TRBJ1-1	.
CASSYYGRGYEQYF	TRBV6-2/TRBV6-3	TRBJ2-7	.
CASSPPGARGNEQYF	TRBV7-2	TRBJ2-7	.
CAITSGPQETQYF	TRBV10-3	TRBJ2-5	.
CASSLYSQAYNEQFF	TRBV5-1	TRBJ2-1	few
CATSTDINTEAFF	TRBV15	TRBJ1-1	.
CASSFRIFGANVLTF	TRBV7-2	TRBJ2-6	.
CASSLARDRVLDTQYF	TRBV5-1	TRBJ2-3	few